What follows are 15 T cell receptor beta chains derived from one specimen sequenced in a study of blood T cell repertoires in COVID-19. TCRdb's table, derived via immunoSEQ multiplex PCR, lists solely in-frame clones and lacks some. The sample carries around 200,000 clones, about 87% recorded once. The sample was peripheral blood. The receptors were sampled from a man aged 18 to 29 with active or convalescent COVID-19.

The chain recombines TRBV7-9 with TRBJ1-4; tentative D call: TRBD1 (6 bases). CDR1 is SEHNR, CDR2 FQNEAQ, per germline (reference sequence). This CDR3 contains 15 residues. The germline V and J ends were trimmed by 1 base and 6 bases, with 12 bases remaining between them. CDR3 region: CASSLGGTYDEKLFF. CDR3 nucleotides: TGTGCCAGCAGCTTAGGGGGGACATATGATGAAAAACTGTTTTTT.

This clone came up once. This chain links TRBV27 with TRBJ2-3; no reliable D call. This CDR3 comprises 15 residues. Between the trimmed V and J ends, which lost 0 bases and 5 bases, there was a span of 12 bases. Germline-derived CDR1 and CDR2 are MNHEY and SMNVEV (reference sequence). The CDR3 sequence: CASSLSAGWLDTQYF. The CDR3 bases are TGTGCCAGCAGTTTATCAGCCGGGTGGTTAGATACGCAGTATTTT.

The rearrangement joins TRBV29-1 to TRBJ2-5; 14 bases map to TRBD2. Germline assignment: CDR1 SQVTM and CDR2 ANQGSEA. CDR3 length: 14 residues. Trimming cost V 7 bases and J 4 bases; bases outside gene matches: 5. The CDR3 loop is CSDLGLAGGETQYF. In DNA form, the CDR3 reads TGCAGCGATCTAGGACTAGCGGGAGGAGAGACCCAGTACTTC.

This chain connects TRBV21-1 to TRBJ2-7; the table calls TRBD1, which could not be checked here. TRBV21-1 constitutes a pseudogene. This CDR3 is 18 amino acids long. The CDR3 sequence: CASTPGGTGPYEDYEQYV. The CDR3 coding sequence is TGTGCCAGCACCCCTGGGGGGACAGGGCCTTACGAAGATTACGAGCAGTACGTC.

The chain is built from TRBV18 and TRBJ2-1; 7 nucleotides align to TRBD2. This CDR3 has 15 residues. V was pared by 5 bases and J by 7 bases, with 11 bases of the junction left unmatched. Germline assignment: CDR1 KGHSH and CDR2 LQKENI. The CDR3 nucleotides read TGTGCCAGCTCATACTATGAGGGAGGGCGAAATGAGCAGTTCTTC. It yields the protein CASSYYEGGRNEQFF. The whole variable domain, filled in from reference TRBV18 and TRBJ2-1, reads NAGVMQNPRHLVRRRGQEARLRCSPMKGHSHVYWYRQLPEEGLKFMVYLQKENIIDESGMPKERFSAEFPKEGPSILRIQQVVRGDSAAYFCASSYYEGGRNEQFFGPGTRLTVL.

The table lists this clone with a few counts. The CDR3: CASSLDRGRGGNTEAFF. Here the CDR3 DNA reads TGTGCCAGCTCACTGGACAGGGGGCGAGGTGGAAACACTGAAGCTTTCTTT. The chain uses TRBV18 and TRBJ1-1, with 11 positions matching TRBD1. The CDR3 runs to 17 residues. Trimming removed 4 bases from V and 2 bases from J; junction bases left unmatched: 9. The germline gives CDR1 KGHSH, CDR2 LQKENI.

The chain carries TRBV3-1 (or the pseudogene TRBV3-2) and TRBJ1-1; D is uncertain. The V gene's germline CDR1 is LGHDT and CDR2 YNNKEL (reference sequence). This CDR3 comprises 15 residues. Trimming removed 1 base from V and 5 bases from J, with 14 bases in between. The CDR3: CASSQVITAQTEAFF. CDR3 DNA sequence: TGTGCCAGCAGCCAAGTGATAACAGCTCAAACTGAAGCTTTCTTT.

This chain links TRBV7-9 with TRBJ2-5; 7 bases match TRBD2. Germline V gene sequence: CDR1 SEHNR, CDR2 FQNEAQ (reference sequence). With V trimmed by 5 bases and J by 2 bases, 11 bases remained unmatched. The CDR3 contains 16 residues. The DNA of the CDR3 is TGTGCCAGCAGCCCTTGGGGGGGTAGATATCAAGAGACCCAGTACTTC. Translated: CASSPWGGRYQETQYF.

The chain combines TRBV7-6 with TRBJ2-5; 9 nucleotides align to TRBD2. J gave up 5 bases and V 1 base, and 5 bases lay outside the gene matches. CDR3 length equals 15 residues. CDR1 and CDR2 (germline): SGHVS, FNYEAQ. The CDR3 protein is CASSLVVAGDETQYF. CDR3 nucleotide sequence: TGTGCCAGCAGCTTAGTGGTAGCGGGAGATGAGACCCAGTACTTC.

The chain carries TRBV9 and TRBJ1-3, with D unresolved. The germline V gene has CDR1 SGDLS and CDR2 YYNGEE. The V and J ends lost 4 bases and 4 bases respectively, with 9 bases between them. The CDR3 extends over 13 amino acids. CDR3 in DNA: TGTGCCAGCAGCACATCGTCGGGAAACACCATATATTTT. It translates to CASSTSSGNTIYF.

The chain couples TRBV19 to TRBJ1-5; a possible D gene is TRBD1 (5 bases). Trimming removed 7 bases at V and 8 bases at J, with 21 bases between. Per the germline V gene, CDR1 is LNHDA and CDR2 is SQIVND (reference sequence). This CDR3 contains 15 residues. The CDR3 loop is CASNSWGLQVEPQHF. As DNA, the CDR3 is TGTGCCAGTAATAGCTGGGGACTCCAAGTGGAGCCCCAGCATTTT.

J is TRBJ2-2 and V is TRBV13; TRBD1 aligns across 8 bases. The V and J ends lost 0 bases and 7 bases, in that order; junction bases with no gene match: 4. The germline V gene encodes CDR1 PRHDT and CDR2 FYEKMQ (reference sequence). This CDR3 has 15 amino acids. In nucleotides, the CDR3 is TGTGCCAGCAGCTTAGGAGTCAGGGGGCTCGGGGAGCTGTTTTTT. It specifies CASSLGVRGLGELFF.

The chain joins TRBV11-3 to TRBJ2-3; D is possibly TRBD2 (5 bases). The CDR3 covers 14 residues. Germline V gene data show CDR1 as SGHNT and CDR2 as YENEEA. V was pared by 5 bases and J by 5 bases, with 14 bases between. CDR3 DNA: TGTGCCAGCAGCCTGAGCGGAGAGGAAGATACGCAGTATTTT. Protein sequence: CASSLSGEEDTQYF.

This chain connects TRBV9 to TRBJ1-3; D is unclear. V lost 0 bases, J lost 0 bases, and 10 bases lay in between. Germline CDR1 SGDLS, CDR2 YYNGEE. This CDR3 is 16 amino acids long. The CDR3 loop is CASSVGLVNSGNTIYF. The CDR3 bases are TGTGCCAGCAGCGTAGGACTTGTTAACTCTGGAAACACCATATATTTT.

This clone was observed a few times. V and J are TRBV2 and TRBJ1-6; unclear D gene. The CDR3 totals 13 residues. Trimming took 4 bases from V and 13 from J, leaving 14 bases between them. CDR1 SNHLY and CDR2 FYNNEI come from the germline V gene. This CDR3 is CASSAEGFPPLHF. The CDR3 region has the DNA TGTGCCAGCAGTGCTGAGGGTTTCCCTCCCCTCCACTTT. Full variable domain (missing parts from reference TRBV2 and TRBJ1-6): EPEVTQTPSHQVTQMGQEVILRCVPISNHLYFYWYRQILGQKVEFLVSFYNNEISEKSEIFDDQFSVERPDGSNFTLKIRSTKLEDSAMYFCASSAEGFPPLHFGNGTRLTVT.